This TCR beta chain appears in the sequencing data of a study of T cell changes during pregnancy in multiple sclerosis. The protocol was immunoSEQ multiplex PCR, while the TCRdb copy is restricted to in-frame clones and leaves out a portion. The sample shows around 35,000 clones, about 91% of them seen only once. The sequencing here drew on CD4+ T cells from peripheral blood mononuclear cells, taken in the third trimester of pregnancy. The receptor comes from a female donor in good health, enrolled as a control in a pregnancy study.

The chain's CDR3 is CASSQERGNYGYTF. The CDR3 coding sequence is TGCGCCAGCAGCCAAGAGAGGGGGAACTATGGCTACACCTTC. The chain links TRBV4-3 to TRBJ1-2; D perhaps matches TRBD1 (6 bases). Between the trimmed V and J ends, which lost 0 bases and 2 bases, there was a span of 7 bases. Per the germline V gene, CDR1 is LGHNA and CDR2 is YSLEER. The CDR3 contains 14 residues.